Below are 5 T cell receptor beta chains sequenced from a single sample in a study of T cells in tuberculosis. Time point of the sample: new active TB diagnosis, blood taken before or within 7 days of starting treatment. Using immunoSEQ multiplex PCR, the repertoire was profiled, and TCRdb retains in-frame clones only, with some absent. The data show about 50,000 clones, roughly 96% seen once. The source material was PBMCs, sampled at tuberculosis diagnosis. The receptor source for this set is an adult with tuberculosis.

The chain carries TRBV6-1 and TRBJ1-2; possibly TRBD1 for D (6 bases). The germline V gene has CDR1 MNHNS and CDR2 SASEGT. The ends were cut back, 3 bases at V and 1 base at J, with 15 bases in the middle. The CDR3 contains 16 residues. CDR3 DNA sequence: TGTGCCAGCAGTGATGACAGGAGCACCCTTAACTATGGCTACACCTTC. Translation gives CASSDDRSTLNYGYTF.

The CDR3 bases are TGTGCCAGCAGTTCGGGTCAGGGGGCGCGTATCTATGGCTACACCTTC. Amino acid sequence: CASSSGQGARIYGYTF. The rearrangement uses TRBV27 and TRBJ1-2; 8 bases line up with TRBD1. Germline-derived CDR1 and CDR2 are MNHEY and SMNVEV (reference sequence). Losses at the gene ends were 4 bases for V and 4 bases for J; bases not matched to a gene: 11. The CDR3 has 16 amino acids.

The chain couples TRBV6-6 to TRBJ2-5, with D unresolved. The germline V gene has CDR1 MNHNY and CDR2 SVGAGI (reference sequence). The CDR3 covers 14 residues. Trimming pared 2 bases from V and 1 base from J, leaving 8 bases between. In DNA, the CDR3 is TGTGCCAGCAGTTACGCGCACCGCCAAGAGACCCAGTACTTC. Its protein product is CASSYAHRQETQYF.

This clone was counted once. The chain recombines TRBV5-1 with TRBJ1-3, with 8 bases aligning to TRBD1. The CDR3 runs to 16 residues. Germline loops: CDR1 SGHRS, CDR2 YFSETQ. The J segment lost 0 bases and the V segment lost 4 bases, leaving 6 bases of the junction unmatched. The CDR3 region has the DNA TGCGCCAGCAGCGGACAGGGAGGCTTCTCTGGAAACACCATATATTTT. Its translation: CASSGQGGFSGNTIYF.

V is TRBV19 and J is TRBJ2-1, with a possible D match to TRBD2 (6 bases). Per germline, CDR1 LNHDA and CDR2 SQIVND (reference sequence). Trimming shortened V by 8 bases and J by 0 bases, and 14 bases separated the two germline ends. There are 15 residues in the CDR3. CDR3 in amino acids: CASQLVGSSYNEQFF. The DNA of the CDR3 is TGTGCCAGTCAGTTGGTCGGGAGCTCCTACAATGAGCAGTTCTTC.